The rows below give T cell receptor beta chains drawn from one sample of a study of T cell changes during pregnancy in multiple sclerosis. Generated by immunoSEQ multiplex PCR, the TCRdb table keeps only in-frame clones and is missing some. This table has tens of thousands of clones, around 93% appearing once. The sample in question was peripheral blood, obtained in the third trimester of pregnancy. The receptors derive from a female donor in good health, enrolled as a control in a pregnancy study. Both conserved end residues are part of each CDR3. Each record gives: D gene, clone size, V gene, J gene, CDR3 length, CDR3 protein, CDR3 DNA. D genes are given only for firm matches. Expanded clones are given a class, and other clones once, few, many or no size at all.

>TRBD2|.|TRBV28|TRBJ2-1|15
CASSTPPGTRSEQFF
TGTGCCAGCAGTACCCCCCCCGGGACTAGGAGTGAGCAGTTCTTC
>.|.|TRBV7-8|TRBJ2-7|14
CASSLAKRAGLSYF
TGTGCCAGCAGCTTAGCCAAAAGGGCGGGGTTGAGCTACTTC
>TRBD2|.|TRBV29-1|TRBJ2-1|13
CSVESGRGSEQFF
TGCAGCGTTGAATCCGGGAGGGGCAGTGAGCAGTTCTTC
>TRBD2|.|TRBV2|TRBJ2-1|15
CASSEISGRAGEQFF
TGTGCCAGCAGTGAAATTAGCGGGAGGGCCGGGGAGCAGTTCTTC
>TRBD2|.|TRBV4-1|TRBJ2-7|15
CASSHLSGGSYEQYF
TGCGCCAGCAGCCACCTCAGCGGGGGTTCCTACGAGCAGTACTTC
>TRBD1|.|TRBV5-1|TRBJ1-4|15
CASSLLGTVNEKLFF
TGCGCCAGCAGCCTTCTCGGGACAGTTAATGAAAAACTGTTTTTT
>.|.|TRBV27|TRBJ1-1|11
CASEGGSEAFF
TGTGCCAGCGAAGGCGGTTCTGAAGCTTTCTTT
>TRBD1|.|TRBV10-3|TRBJ1-2|14
CAISESTGSYGYTF
TGTGCCATCAGTGAGTCGACAGGGTCCTATGGCTACACCTTC
>TRBD1|.|TRBV29-1|TRBJ1-1|13
CSATGGINTEAFF
TGCAGCGCGACAGGGGGGATCAACACTGAAGCTTTCTTT
>.|.|TRBV28|TRBJ1-2|12
CASKYGNYGYTF
TGTGCCAGCAAGTACGGTAACTATGGCTACACCTTC
>.|.|TRBV7-8|TRBJ2-1|14
CASSPGWVGNEQFF
TGTGCCAGCAGCCCGGGATGGGTCGGAAATGAGCAGTTCTTC
>TRBD1|.|TRBV6-1|TRBJ1-3|14
CASSESGGFDTIYF
TGTGCCAGCAGTGAATCAGGGGGCTTTGACACCATATATTTT
>TRBD2|.|TRBV5-4|TRBJ2-7|15
CASSFEGTIAYEQYF
TGTGCCAGCAGCTTTGAGGGGACTATAGCCTACGAGCAGTACTTC
>TRBD2|.|TRBV2|TRBJ2-1|14
CASSGLAGLGEQFF
TGTGCCAGCTCGGGACTAGCGGGATTAGGTGAGCAGTTCTTC
>.|.|TRBV2|TRBJ2-7|13
CASTGDSGREQYF
TGTGCCAGCACCGGGGACTCAGGGCGCGAGCAGTACTTC
>TRBD2|.|TRBV28|TRBJ2-5|16
CASSSLAGGPLETQYF
TGTGCCAGCAGTTCACTAGCGGGAGGGCCGTTGGAGACCCAGTACTTC
>.|.|TRBV15|TRBJ1-2|13
CATSARGLDGYTF
TGTGCCACCAGCGCCCGCGGGCTCGATGGCTACACCTTC
>.|.|TRBV2|TRBJ1-1|14
CASSERQLNTEAFF
TGTGCCAGCAGTGAGAGACAGTTGAACACTGAAGCTTTCTTT
>.|.|TRBV5-5|TRBJ1-4|13
CASSFAGEEKLFF
TGTGCCAGCAGCTTCGCAGGGGAAGAAAAACTGTTTTTT
>TRBD1|.|TRBV5-4|TRBJ2-7|13
CATTRQGGYEQYF
TGTGCCACTACACGACAGGGCGGCTACGAGCAGTACTTC
>TRBD1|.|TRBV18|TRBJ1-1|14
CASSAGQGGTEAFF
TGTGCCAGCTCGGCCGGACAGGGCGGAACTGAAGCTTTCTTT
>.|.|TRBV6-1|TRBJ1-5|15
CASSEMSGISQPQHF
TGTGCCAGCAGTGAAATGTCAGGGATCTCTCAGCCCCAGCATTTT
>.|.|TRBV6-5|TRBJ1-2|14
CASRIRRQTYGYTF
TGTGCCAGCAGGATCCGGAGACAGACTTATGGCTACACCTTC
>TRBD1|.|TRBV2|TRBJ1-2|13
CASRGQGNYGYTF
TGTGCCAGCAGGGGACAGGGGAACTATGGCTACACCTTC
>TRBD1|.|TRBV28|TRBJ2-7|14
CASSYRDSSYEQYF
TGTGCCAGCAGTTATCGGGACAGTTCCTACGAGCAGTACTTC
>.|.|TRBV7-9|TRBJ1-1|13
CASSPQDLTEAFF
TGTGCCAGCAGCCCCCAGGACTTGACTGAAGCTTTCTTT
>TRBD1|.|TRBV7-8|TRBJ1-5|15
CASSLTGGADQPQHF
TGTGCCAGCAGCTTAACAGGGGGCGCGGATCAGCCCCAGCATTTT
>.|.|TRBV15|TRBJ1-5|13
CATSREQYQPQHF
TGTGCCACCAGCAGAGAACAGTATCAGCCCCAGCATTTT
>.|once|TRBV5-1|TRBJ2-7|14
CASSLGAGSYEQYF
TGCGCCAGCAGCTTGGGGGCGGGTTCCTACGAGCAGTACTTC
>.|.|TRBV28|TRBJ1-1|14
CASTSAGLRTEAFF
TGTGCCAGCACCTCGGCAGGCCTCAGGACTGAAGCTTTCTTT
>.|.|TRBV15|TRBJ2-1|16
CATSRGPATSYNEQFF
TGTGCCACCAGCAGAGGACCAGCGACCTCCTACAATGAGCAGTTCTTC